These T cell receptor beta chains were read from a single sample in a study of blood T cells in healthy people across ages. Each CDR3 protein is one row after TCRdb ran MiXCR on the 5' RACE reads. The profile shows 1.5 million to 2 million distinct CDR3 sequences, approximately 28% of them singletons. Material: blood. Every receptor here comes from a woman aged 30 to 39 in good health. CDR3s include the opening cysteine and the closing phenylalanine or tryptophan. The D gene is left open where the match is weak. The size field is filled for only some rows; it gives once, few, many or a size class.

CDR3 protein | CDR3 DNA | D gene | J gene | V gene | clone size
CASSLRTGGNYGYTF | TGTGCCAGCAGTTTACGGACAGGGGGCAACTATGGCTACACCTTC | TRBD1 | TRBJ1-2 | TRBV12-3/TRBV12-4 | many
CASSLPQRTTDTQYF | TGTGCCAGCAGCCTCCCCCAGCGGACAACAGATACGCAGTATTTT | NA | TRBJ2-3 | TRBV28 | NA
CASSFRLGYTF | TGTGCCAGCAGTTTTAGGCTCGGCTACACCTTC | NA | TRBJ1-2 | TRBV12-3/TRBV12-4 | few
CASSWGRAGRTYEQYF | TGTGCCAGCAGTTGGGGTCGGGCAGGGAGAACCTACGAGCAGTACTTC | NA | TRBJ2-7 | TRBV13 | few
CASSFGWTGVSYNEQFF | TGTGCCAGCAGCTTCGGTTGGACCGGCGTCTCCTACAATGAGCAGTTCTTC | NA | TRBJ2-1 | TRBV5-4 | NA
CASSPSVGQGEEQYF | TGTGCCAGCAGCCCCTCAGTTGGGCAGGGAGAGGAGCAGTACTTC | NA | TRBJ2-7 | TRBV4-2 | many
CASSWDRPTEAFF | TGTGCCAGCAGTTGGGACAGACCCACTGAAGCTTTCTTT | TRBD1 | TRBJ1-1 | TRBV12-3/TRBV12-4 | few
CAWGRFRDRTYEQYF | TGTGCCTGGGGAAGATTCCGGGACCGGACCTACGAGCAGTACTTC | NA | TRBJ2-7 | TRBV30 | NA
CASSLFGGREYGHTF | TGCGCCAGCAGCTTGTTCGGGGGCCGTGAATATGGCCACACCTTC | NA | TRBJ1-2 | TRBV5-1 | few
CSAGQGLDETQYF | TGCAGTGCCGGGCAGGGGCTTGATGAGACCCAGTACTTC | NA | TRBJ2-5 | TRBV20-1 | many